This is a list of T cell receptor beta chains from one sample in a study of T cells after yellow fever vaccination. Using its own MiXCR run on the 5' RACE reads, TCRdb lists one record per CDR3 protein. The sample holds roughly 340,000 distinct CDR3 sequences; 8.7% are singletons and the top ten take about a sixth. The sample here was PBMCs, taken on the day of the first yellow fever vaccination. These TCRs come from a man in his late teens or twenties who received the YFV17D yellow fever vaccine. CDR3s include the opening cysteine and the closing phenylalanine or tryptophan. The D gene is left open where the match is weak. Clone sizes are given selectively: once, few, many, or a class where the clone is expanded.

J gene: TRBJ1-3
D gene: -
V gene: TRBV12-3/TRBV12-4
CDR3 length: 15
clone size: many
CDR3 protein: CASRPDRYSGNTIYF
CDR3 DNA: TGTGCCAGCAGACCTGACAGGTACTCTGGAAACACCATATATTTT

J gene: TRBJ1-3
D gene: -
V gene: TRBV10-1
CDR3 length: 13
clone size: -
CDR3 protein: CASRPDGGNTIYF
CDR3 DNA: TGCGCCAGCAGGCCCGACGGGGGAAACACCATATATTTT

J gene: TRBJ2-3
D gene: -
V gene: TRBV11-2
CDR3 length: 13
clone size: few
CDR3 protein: CASSQGMSDTQYF
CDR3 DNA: TGTGCCAGCAGCCAAGGAATGTCAGATACGCAGTATTTT

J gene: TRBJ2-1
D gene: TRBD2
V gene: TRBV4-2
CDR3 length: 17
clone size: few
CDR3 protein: CASSQDPLAGTDNEQFF
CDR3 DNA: TGTGCCAGCAGCCAAGACCCACTAGCGGGGACAGACAATGAGCAGTTCTTC

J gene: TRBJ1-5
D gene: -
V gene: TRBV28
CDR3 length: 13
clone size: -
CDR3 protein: CASRAPSNQPQHF
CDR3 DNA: TGTGCCAGCAGGGCACCTAGCAATCAGCCCCAGCATTTT

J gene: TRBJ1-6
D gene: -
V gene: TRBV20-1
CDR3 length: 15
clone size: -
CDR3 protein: CSARSASSYNSPLHF
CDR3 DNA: TGCAGTGCTAGAAGTGCTAGCTCCTATAATTCACCCCTCCACTTT

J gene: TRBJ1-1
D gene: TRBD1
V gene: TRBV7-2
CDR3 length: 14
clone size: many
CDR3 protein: CASSTHRGSTEAFF
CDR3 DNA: TGTGCCAGCAGCACCCACAGGGGAAGCACTGAAGCTTTCTTT

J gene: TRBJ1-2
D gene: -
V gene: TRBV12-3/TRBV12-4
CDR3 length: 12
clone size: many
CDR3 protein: CASSIGTLGYTF
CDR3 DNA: TGTGCCAGCAGTATTGGGACGCTTGGGTACACCTTC

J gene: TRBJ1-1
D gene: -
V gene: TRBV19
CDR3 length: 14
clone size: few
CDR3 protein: CASSTTLPTTEAFF
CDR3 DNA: TGTGCCAGTAGTACGACACTCCCTACCACTGAAGCTTTCTTT

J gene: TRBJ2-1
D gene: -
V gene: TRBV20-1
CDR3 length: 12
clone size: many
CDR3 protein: CSASDSFDEQFF
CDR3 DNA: TGCAGTGCGAGCGACAGTTTCGATGAGCAGTTCTTC

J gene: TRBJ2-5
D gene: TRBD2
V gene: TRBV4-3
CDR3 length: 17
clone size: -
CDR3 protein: CASSHLNEAGGVETQYF
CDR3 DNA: TGCGCCAGCAGCCACCTCAACGAAGCGGGGGGAGTAGAGACCCAGTACTTC

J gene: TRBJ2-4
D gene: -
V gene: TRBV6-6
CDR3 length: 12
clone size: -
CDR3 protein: CASSYGSNIQYF
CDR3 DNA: TGTGCCAGCAGTTACGGATCAAACATTCAGTACTTC

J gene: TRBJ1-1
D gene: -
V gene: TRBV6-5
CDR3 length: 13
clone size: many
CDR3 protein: CASSYDRNTEAFF
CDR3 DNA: TGTGCCAGCAGTTACGATCGGAACACTGAAGCTTTCTTT

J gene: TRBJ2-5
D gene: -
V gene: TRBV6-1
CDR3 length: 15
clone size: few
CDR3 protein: CASSTYSPEGETQYF
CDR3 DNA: TGTGCCAGCAGTACCTACTCCCCGGAGGGAGAGACCCAGTACTTC

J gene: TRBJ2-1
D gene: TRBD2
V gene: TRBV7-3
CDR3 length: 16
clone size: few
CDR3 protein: CASSSSGTSGGGEQFF
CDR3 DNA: TGTGCCAGCAGCTCCTCCGGGACTAGCGGGGGGGGTGAGCAGTTCTTC

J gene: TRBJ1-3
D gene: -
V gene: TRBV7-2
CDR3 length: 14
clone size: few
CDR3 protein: CASSFVDSGNTIYF
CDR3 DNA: TGTGCCAGCAGCTTCGTGGATTCTGGAAACACCATATATTTT

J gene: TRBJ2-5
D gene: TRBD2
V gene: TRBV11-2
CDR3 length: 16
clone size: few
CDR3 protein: CASSSELAGGGETQYF
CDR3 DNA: TGTGCCAGCAGCTCCGAACTAGCGGGGGGCGGAGAGACCCAGTACTTC

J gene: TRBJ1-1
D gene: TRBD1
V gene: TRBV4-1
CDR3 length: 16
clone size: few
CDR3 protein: CASSLRDSLLNTEAFF
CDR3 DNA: TGCGCCAGCAGCCTTAGGGACAGCCTTTTGAACACTGAAGCTTTCTTT

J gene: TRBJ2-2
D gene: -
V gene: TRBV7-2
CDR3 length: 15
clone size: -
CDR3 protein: CASSLAVTGTGELFF
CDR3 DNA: TGTGCCAGCAGCTTAGCGGTTACAGGCACCGGGGAGCTGTTTTTT

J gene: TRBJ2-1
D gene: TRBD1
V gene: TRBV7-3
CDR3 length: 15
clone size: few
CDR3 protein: CASSPGQGNYNEQFF
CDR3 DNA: TGTGCCAGCAGCCCGGGACAGGGGAACTACAATGAGCAGTTCTTC

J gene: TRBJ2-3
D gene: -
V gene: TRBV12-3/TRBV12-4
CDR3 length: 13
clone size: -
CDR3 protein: CASSLQEADTQYF
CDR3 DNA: TGTGCCAGCAGTTTACAAGAGGCAGATACGCAGTATTTT

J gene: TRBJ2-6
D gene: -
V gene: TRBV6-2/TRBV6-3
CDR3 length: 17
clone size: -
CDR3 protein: CASSSQRRTSGANVLTF
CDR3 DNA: TGTGCCAGCAGTTCCCAACGACGCACCTCTGGGGCCAACGTCCTGACTTTC

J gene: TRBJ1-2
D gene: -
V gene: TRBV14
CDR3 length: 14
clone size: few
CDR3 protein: CASSRLGVLRGYTF
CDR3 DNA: TGTGCCAGCAGCCGATTGGGCGTCTTAAGAGGCTACACCTTC

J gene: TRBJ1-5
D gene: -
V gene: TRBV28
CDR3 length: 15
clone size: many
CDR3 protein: CASSLPGQGGKPQHF
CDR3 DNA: TGTGCCAGCAGTTTACCAGGGCAGGGCGGGAAGCCCCAGCATTTT

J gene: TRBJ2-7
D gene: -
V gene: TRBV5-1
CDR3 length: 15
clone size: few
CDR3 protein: CASSLAQGGSYEQYF
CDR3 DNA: TGCGCCAGCAGCTTGGCCCAGGGGGGGTCCTACGAGCAGTACTTC

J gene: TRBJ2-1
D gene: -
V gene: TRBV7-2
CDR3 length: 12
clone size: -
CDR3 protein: CASSLGVLGQFF
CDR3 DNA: TGTGCCAGCAGCTTAGGGGTCTTGGGGCAGTTCTTC

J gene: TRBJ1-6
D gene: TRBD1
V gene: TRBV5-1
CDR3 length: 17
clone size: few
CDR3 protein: CASSLGDSGAYNSPLHF
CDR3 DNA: TGCGCCAGCAGCTTGGGGGACAGCGGGGCGTATAATTCACCCCTCCACTTT

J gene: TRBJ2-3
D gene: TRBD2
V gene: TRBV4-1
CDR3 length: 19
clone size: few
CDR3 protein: CASSQESRGTSGGTDTQYF
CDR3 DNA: TGCGCCAGCAGCCAAGAAAGTCGGGGGACTAGCGGGGGCACAGATACGCAGTATTTT

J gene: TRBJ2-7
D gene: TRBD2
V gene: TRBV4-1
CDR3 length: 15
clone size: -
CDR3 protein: CASSQGTQAGSEQYF
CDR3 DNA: TGCGCCAGCAGCCAAGGGACTCAAGCGGGGTCCGAGCAGTACTTC

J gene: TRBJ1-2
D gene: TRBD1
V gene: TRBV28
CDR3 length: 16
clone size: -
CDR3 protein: CASSLDSWDSNYGYTF
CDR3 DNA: TGTGCCAGCAGTTTAGACTCCTGGGACAGCAACTATGGCTACACCTTC

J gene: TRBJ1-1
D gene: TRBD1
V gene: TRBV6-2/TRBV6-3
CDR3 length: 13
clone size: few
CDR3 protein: CASRSTGGTEAFF
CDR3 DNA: TGTGCCAGCAGATCAACAGGGGGGACTGAAGCTTTCTTT

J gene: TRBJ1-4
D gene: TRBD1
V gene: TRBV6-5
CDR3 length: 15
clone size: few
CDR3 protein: CASSYSGQGIEKLFF
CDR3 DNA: TGTGCCAGCAGTTACTCGGGACAGGGGATAGAAAAACTGTTTTTT

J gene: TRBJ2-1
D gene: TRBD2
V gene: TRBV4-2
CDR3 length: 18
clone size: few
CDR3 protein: CASSRELAGGGSYNEQFF
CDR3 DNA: TGTGCCAGCAGCCGAGAACTAGCGGGGGGGGGGTCCTACAATGAGCAGTTCTTC

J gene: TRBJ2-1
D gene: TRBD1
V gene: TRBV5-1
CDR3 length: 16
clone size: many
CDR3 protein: CASSLDLPGQGNEQFF
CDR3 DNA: TGCGCCAGCAGCTTGGATTTACCGGGACAGGGAAATGAGCAGTTCTTC

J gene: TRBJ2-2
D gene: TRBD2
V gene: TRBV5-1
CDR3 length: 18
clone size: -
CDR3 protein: CASSLVTSGGADTGELFF
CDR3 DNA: TGCGCCAGCAGCTTGGTTACTAGCGGGGGGGCCGACACCGGGGAGCTGTTTTTT